The 13 T cell receptor beta chains in this list originate from one sample, sequenced in a study of blood T cell repertoires in COVID-19. This table comes from immunoSEQ multiplex PCR, and its TCRdb copy is limited to in-frame clones, with some not included. The sample carries 260,000 or so clones, about nine tenths recorded once. Sequenced: PBMCs or T cells enriched from blood (not recorded which). The source is a woman younger than 45 with acute COVID-19.

This chain connects TRBV6-4 to TRBJ1-1; D possibly corresponds to TRBD1 (6 bases). This CDR3 is 16 amino acids long. CDR1 is MRHNA, CDR2 SNTAGT, per germline. Trimming removed 2 bases at V and 7 bases at J, with 20 bases between. The CDR3 spells CASSDAGALGLDEAFF. CDR3 bases: TGTGCCAGCAGTGACGCGGGGGCGCTGGGGTTGGATGAAGCTTTCTTT.

The rearrangement joins TRBV14 to TRBJ1-1, with D possibly TRBD1 on 5 matching bases. The CDR3 runs 13 residues. Per the germline V gene, CDR1 is SGHDN and CDR2 is FVKESK. Trimming pared 0 bases from V and 9 bases from J, leaving 11 bases between. The CDR3, as DNA: TGTGCCAGCAGCCAAGAAGGACACCGACAAGCTTTCTTT. The encoded protein is CASSQEGHRQAFF.

The chain joins TRBV10-1 to TRBJ1-1; D not resolved. The CDR3 extends over 12 amino acids. The germline V gene has CDR1 WNHNN and CDR2 SYGVQD (reference sequence). The V end was cut by 6 bases, the J end by 8 bases, with 13 bases between. CDR3 sequence reads: CASRGPGREAFF. As DNA, the CDR3 is TGCGCCAGCAGAGGACCTGGGAGGGAAGCTTTCTTT.

The chain employs TRBV2 and TRBJ1-6; TRBD1 matches at 8 bases. This CDR3 region has 18 residues. Trimming removed 7 bases from V and 0 bases from J; junction bases left unmatched: 11. Germline V gene lookup returns CDR1 SNHLY and CDR2 FYNNEI. Here the CDR3 reads CASTPGQDLSSYNSPLHF. The CDR3 DNA is TGTGCCAGCACTCCGGGACAGGATCTAAGCTCCTATAATTCACCCCTCCACTTT.

The chain has TRBV5-6 and TRBJ1-3; the match to TRBD1 covers 8 bases. The CDR3 runs to 16 residues. Germline V lookup: CDR1 SGHDT, CDR2 YYEEEE. After removal of 4 bases from V and 0 bases from J, the junction contained 6 bases not matched to a gene. CDR3 protein: CASSPGTGISGNTIYF. In DNA, the CDR3 is TGTGCCAGCAGCCCCGGGACAGGAATCTCTGGAAACACCATATATTTT.

This clone was seen only once. The CDR3 reads CASRWDSSYNSPLHF. The CDR3 bases are TGTGCCAGCAGGTGGGACAGCTCCTATAATTCACCCCTCCACTTT. The gene calls are TRBV2 and TRBJ1-6; 7 bases align to TRBD1. The V gene's germline CDR1 is SNHLY and CDR2 FYNNEI. The CDR3 totals 15 residues. After removal of 6 bases from V and 0 bases from J, the junction contained 2 bases not matched to a gene. Looking up the rest from reference TRBV2 and TRBJ1-6 gives the full variable domain: EPEVTQTPSHQVTQMGQEVILRCVPISNHLYFYWYRQILGQKVEFLVSFYNNEISEKSEIFDDQFSVERPDGSNFTLKIRSTKLEDSAMYFCASRWDSSYNSPLHFGNGTRLTVT.

Here the CDR3 DNA reads TGTGCCAGCAGTTACACCCTAGCGAGAGAACGAGATACGCAGTATTTT. Translation gives CASSYTLARERDTQYF. V and J are TRBV6-5 and TRBJ2-3, with TRBD2 as a possible D gene (6 bases). This CDR3 has 16 residues. Trimming left V 2 bases short and J 5 bases short, with 17 bases between. Germline V gene data show CDR1 as MNHEY and CDR2 as SVGAGI.

The chain's CDR3 is CASSSTVALTEAFF. CDR3 bases: TGTGCCAGCAGCTCCACCGTCGCGTTAACTGAAGCTTTCTTT. The genes are TRBV7-2 and TRBJ1-1; D is unresolved. Germline V gene sequence: CDR1 SGHTA, CDR2 FQGNSA. The CDR3 has 14 residues. The V end was cut by 4 bases, the J end by 5 bases, with 14 bases between.

The rearrangement uses TRBV19 and TRBJ1-1; tentative D call: TRBD1 (5 bases). The germline V and J ends were trimmed by 8 bases and 5 bases, with 15 bases remaining between them. The CDR3 covers 13 residues. Germline CDR1 and CDR2: LNHDA and SQIVND (reference sequence). The DNA for the CDR3 is TGTGCCAGTGGGGGGGAGTTCGGGACTGAAGCTTTCTTT. As protein: CASGGEFGTEAFF. The variable domain in full, completed from reference TRBV19 and TRBJ1-1, reads DGGITQSPKYLFRKEGQNVTLSCEQNLNHDAMYWYRQDPGQGLRLIYYSQIVNDFQKGDIAEGYSVSREKKESFPLTVTSAQKNPTAFYLCASGGEFGTEAFFGQGTRLTVV.

This chain connects TRBV5-4 to TRBJ2-5; D unclear. V lost 6 bases and J 5 bases, leaving 11 bases between the germline ends. The CDR3 is 12 amino acids. Germline V CDR1 and CDR2: SGHNT, YYREEE (reference sequence). CDR3 bases: TGTGCCAGCAACTACCCCGATGAGACCCAGTACTTC. Amino acids: CASNYPDETQYF.

This chain joins TRBV29-1 and TRBJ2-7, with 7 bases that match TRBD1. The CDR3 length is 15 residues. Unmatched junction bases numbered 12, after V lost 4 bases and J lost 3 bases. In germline, CDR1 is SQVTM, CDR2 ANQGSEA. CDR3 residues: CSVGDSRKGLYEQYF. In nucleotides, the CDR3 is TGCAGCGTTGGGGACAGCCGAAAGGGGCTCTACGAGCAGTACTTC.

This chain uses TRBV3-1 (or the pseudogene TRBV3-2) with TRBJ1-5, with TRBD1 identical over 9 bases. The CDR3 sequence is 14 residues long. V lost 4 bases to trimming and J lost 7 bases; unmatched junction nucleotides: 5. CDR1 is LGHDT, CDR2 YNNKEL, per germline (reference sequence). The CDR3 bases are TGTGCCAGCAGCCCCGGACAGGGGAGGCAGCCCCAGCATTTT. Translation: CASSPGQGRQPQHF.

The chain couples TRBV5-1 to TRBJ2-3; D might be TRBD1 (6 bases). The CDR3 covers 16 residues. The germline V gene encodes CDR1 SGHRS and CDR2 YFSETQ. Trimming removed 0 bases at V and 2 bases at J, with 13 bases between. The CDR3 reads CASSLGLQGYTDTQYF. For the CDR3, the DNA is TGCGCCAGCAGCTTGGGGCTCCAGGGGTACACAGATACGCAGTATTTT.